This note documents a single T cell receptor (beta chain) sequence. Antigen specificity is unknown. CDR1 is SGDLS and CDR2 is YYNGEE in the germline V gene. With 0 bases removed from V and 2 bases from J, the gap between germline ends came to 15 bases. The CDR3 is made up of 16 amino acids. The sample comes from a study of cytomegalovirus exposure and HLA in healthy donors. Study-wide findings and caveats: As a later analysis revealed, the rate of TCR association differed by HLA locus, with DRB1 most and HLA-C fewest. Many donors shared some public TCRs, even though most TCR sequences were rare. HLA alleles were associated with 15,000 to 20,000 TCR beta sequences in a later analysis at 0.05 false discovery rate.

PCR amplification relied on 60 Vbeta primers (plus 13 Jbeta primers). Assay used: immunoSEQ multiplex PCR; TCRdb lists only in-frame clones, some missing. The sample lists about 89,000 clones, around 67% occurring once. Sequencing input: PBMCs. The sequence derives from a male donor in good health and CMV-seronegative. The chain carries TRBV9 and TRBJ2-7, with a possible D match to TRBD1 (8 bases). Written as DNA, the CDR3 is TGTGCCAGCAGCGTAGAGCTCACAGGGGGGGCCTACGAGCAGTACTTC. Protein product: CASSVELTGGAYEQYF.